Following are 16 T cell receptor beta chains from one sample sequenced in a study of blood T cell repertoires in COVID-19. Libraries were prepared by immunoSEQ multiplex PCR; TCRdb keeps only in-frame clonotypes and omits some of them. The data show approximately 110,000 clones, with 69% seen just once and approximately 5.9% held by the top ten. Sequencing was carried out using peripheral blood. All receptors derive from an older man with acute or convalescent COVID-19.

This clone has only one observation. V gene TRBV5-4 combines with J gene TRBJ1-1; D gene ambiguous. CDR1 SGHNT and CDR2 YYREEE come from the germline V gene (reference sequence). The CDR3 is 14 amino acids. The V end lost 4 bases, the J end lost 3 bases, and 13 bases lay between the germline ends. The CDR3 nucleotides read TGTGCCAGCAGCCCCCCAATCCCGGACACTGAAGCTTTCTTT. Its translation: CASSPPIPDTEAFF.

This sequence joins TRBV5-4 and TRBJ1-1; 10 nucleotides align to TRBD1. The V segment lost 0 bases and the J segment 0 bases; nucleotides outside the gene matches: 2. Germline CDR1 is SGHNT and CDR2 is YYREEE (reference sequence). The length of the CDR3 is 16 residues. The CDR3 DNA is TGTGCCAGCAGCTTGGGGGGACAGGGGATGAACACTGAAGCTTTCTTT. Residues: CASSLGGQGMNTEAFF.

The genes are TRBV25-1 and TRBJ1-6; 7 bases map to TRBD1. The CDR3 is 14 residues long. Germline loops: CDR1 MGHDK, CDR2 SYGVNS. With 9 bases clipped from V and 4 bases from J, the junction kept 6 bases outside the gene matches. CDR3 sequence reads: CASGPGQYNSPLHF. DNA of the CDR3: TGTGCCAGTGGACCGGGACAGTATAATTCACCCCTCCACTTT. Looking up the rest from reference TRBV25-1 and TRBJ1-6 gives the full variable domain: EADIYQTPRYLVIGTGKKITLECSQTMGHDKMYWYQQDPGMELHLIHYSYGVNSTEKGDLSSESTVSRIRTEHFPLTLESARPSHTSQYLCASGPGQYNSPLHFGNGTRLTVT.

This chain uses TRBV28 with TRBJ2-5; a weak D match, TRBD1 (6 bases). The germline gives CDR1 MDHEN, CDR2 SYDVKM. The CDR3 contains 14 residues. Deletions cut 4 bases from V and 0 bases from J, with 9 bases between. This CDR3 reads CASSSGQYQETQYF. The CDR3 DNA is TGTGCCAGCAGTTCGGGACAATACCAAGAGACCCAGTACTTC.

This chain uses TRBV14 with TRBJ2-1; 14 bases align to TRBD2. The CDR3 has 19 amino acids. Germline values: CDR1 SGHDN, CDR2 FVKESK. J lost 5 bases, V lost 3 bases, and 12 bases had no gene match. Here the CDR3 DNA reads TGTGCCAGCAGCCACACAAAGGGGCCGGGACTAGCGGGAGACAATGAGCAGTTCTTC. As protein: CASSHTKGPGLAGDNEQFF.

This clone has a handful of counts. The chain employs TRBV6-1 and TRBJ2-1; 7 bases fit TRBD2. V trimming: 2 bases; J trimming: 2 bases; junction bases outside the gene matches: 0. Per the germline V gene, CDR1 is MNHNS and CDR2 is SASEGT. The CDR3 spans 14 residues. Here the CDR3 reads CASSELAAYNEQFF. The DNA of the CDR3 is TGTGCCAGCAGTGAACTAGCGGCCTACAATGAGCAGTTCTTC.

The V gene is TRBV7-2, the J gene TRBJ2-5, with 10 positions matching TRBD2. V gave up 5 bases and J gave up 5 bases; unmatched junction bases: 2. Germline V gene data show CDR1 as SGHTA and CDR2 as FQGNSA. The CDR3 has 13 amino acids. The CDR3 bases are TGTGCCAGCAGCAAGGGACTAGCGGAGACCCAGTACTTC. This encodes CASSKGLAETQYF.

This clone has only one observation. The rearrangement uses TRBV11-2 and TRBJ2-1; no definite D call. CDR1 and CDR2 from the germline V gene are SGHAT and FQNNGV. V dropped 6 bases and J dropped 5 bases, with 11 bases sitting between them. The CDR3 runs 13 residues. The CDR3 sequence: CASRWSPDNEQFF. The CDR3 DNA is TGTGCCAGCAGGTGGTCCCCGGACAATGAGCAGTTCTTC.

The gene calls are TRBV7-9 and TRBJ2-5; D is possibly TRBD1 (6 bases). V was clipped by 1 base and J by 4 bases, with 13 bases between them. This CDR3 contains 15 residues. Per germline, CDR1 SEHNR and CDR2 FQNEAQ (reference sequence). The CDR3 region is CASSLGGQLGETQYF. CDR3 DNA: TGTGCCAGCAGCTTAGGGGGACAATTGGGAGAGACCCAGTACTTC.

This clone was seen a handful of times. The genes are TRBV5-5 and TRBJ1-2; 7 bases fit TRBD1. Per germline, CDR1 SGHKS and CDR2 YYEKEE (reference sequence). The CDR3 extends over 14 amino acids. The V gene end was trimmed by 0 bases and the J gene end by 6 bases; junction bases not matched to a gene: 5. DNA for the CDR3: TGTGCCAGCAGCTTGGCGCACAGGGGCGATGGCTACACCTTC. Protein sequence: CASSLAHRGDGYTF.

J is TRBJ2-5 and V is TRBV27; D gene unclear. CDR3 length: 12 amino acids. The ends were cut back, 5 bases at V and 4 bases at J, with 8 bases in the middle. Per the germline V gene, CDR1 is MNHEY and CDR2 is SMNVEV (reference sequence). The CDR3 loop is CASSTPGETQYF. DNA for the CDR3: TGTGCCAGCAGTACACCAGGAGAGACCCAGTACTTC.

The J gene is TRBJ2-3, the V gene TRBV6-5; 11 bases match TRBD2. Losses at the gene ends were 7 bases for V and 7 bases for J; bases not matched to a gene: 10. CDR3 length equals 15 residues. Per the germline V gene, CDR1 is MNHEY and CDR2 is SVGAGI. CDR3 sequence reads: CASNQGSSGRNTQYF. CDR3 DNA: TGTGCCAGCAACCAGGGGTCTAGCGGGAGGAATACGCAGTATTTT.

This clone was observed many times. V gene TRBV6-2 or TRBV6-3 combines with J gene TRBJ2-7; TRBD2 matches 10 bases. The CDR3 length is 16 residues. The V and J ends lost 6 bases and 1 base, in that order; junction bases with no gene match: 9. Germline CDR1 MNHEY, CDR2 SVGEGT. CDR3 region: CASRPIGLAESYEQYF. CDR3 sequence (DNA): TGTGCCAGCAGGCCTATCGGACTAGCGGAATCCTACGAGCAGTACTTC.

The CDR3 sequence is CASSYSANIDTQYF. CDR3 nucleotides: TGTGCCAGCAGTTACTCGGCCAATATAGATACGCAGTATTTT. The gene calls are TRBV6-5 and TRBJ2-3; no reliable D call. The CDR3 runs 14 residues. The germline V gene encodes CDR1 MNHEY and CDR2 SVGAGI. V lost 0 bases and J 5 bases, leaving 9 bases between the germline ends.

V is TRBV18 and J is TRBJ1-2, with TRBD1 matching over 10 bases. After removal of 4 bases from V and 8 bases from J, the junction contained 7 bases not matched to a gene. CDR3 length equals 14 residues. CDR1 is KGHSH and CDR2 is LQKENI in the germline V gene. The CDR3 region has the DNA TGTGCCAGCTCACAAATGACAGGGGGCGTAGGCTACACCTTC. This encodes CASSQMTGGVGYTF.

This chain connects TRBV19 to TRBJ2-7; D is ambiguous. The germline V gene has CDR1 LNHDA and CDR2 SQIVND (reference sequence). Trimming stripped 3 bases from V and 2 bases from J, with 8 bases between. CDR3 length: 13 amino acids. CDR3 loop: CASSILHTYEQYF. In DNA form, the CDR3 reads TGTGCCAGTAGTATTTTACATACCTACGAGCAGTACTTC. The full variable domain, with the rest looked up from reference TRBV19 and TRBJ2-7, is DGGITQSPKYLFRKEGQNVTLSCEQNLNHDAMYWYRQDPGQGLRLIYYSQIVNDFQKGDIAEGYSVSREKKESFPLTVTSAQKNPTAFYLCASSILHTYEQYFGPGTRLTVT.